This TCR beta chain derives from a study of cytomegalovirus exposure and HLA in healthy donors. Use of 60 Vbeta and 13 Jbeta primers characterized the PCR. The table came from immunoSEQ multiplex PCR; TCRdb's copy has only in-frame clones and leaves some out. The table records 100,000 to 150,000 clones, 60% to 80% of them present only once. V trimming: 5 bases; J trimming: 7 bases; junction bases outside the gene matches: 11. Germline V gene data show CDR1 as SGHAT and CDR2 as FQNNGV. The CDR3 loop spans 15 amino acids. The clonotype comes from a female donor in good health and CMV-seronegative. Sample: PBMCs. The chain recombines TRBV11-2 with TRBJ1-5, with 7 bases lining up with TRBD1. The CDR3 loop is CASSRGQLGDQPQHF. In nucleotides, the CDR3 is TGTGCCAGCAGCCGGGGACAGCTAGGGGACCAGCCCCAGCATTTT. Combining the CDR3 with reference TRBV11-2 and TRBJ1-5 gives the whole variable domain EAGVAQSPRYKIIEKRQSVAFWCNPISGHATLYWYQQILGQGPKLLIQFQNNGVVDDSQLPKDRFSAERLKGVDSTLKIQPAKLEDSAVYLCASSRGQLGDQPQHFGDGTRLSIL.